These 23 T cell receptor beta chains were sequenced from one sample in a study of blood T cell repertoires in COVID-19. The table came from immunoSEQ multiplex PCR; TCRdb's copy has only in-frame clones and leaves some out. This sample has about 150,000 clones, with more than 75% found just once. The sequenced sample consisted of peripheral blood. The source of these receptors is an elderly man with acute or convalescent COVID-19.

This rearrangement joins TRBV6-5 to TRBJ2-7; D perhaps matches TRBD2 (6 bases). V gave up 6 bases and J gave up 0 bases, with 12 bases separating them. The CDR3 is 14 amino acids. Germline CDR1 MNHEY, CDR2 SVGAGI. The CDR3 loop is CASRSLGGSYEQYF. CDR3 bases: TGTGCCAGCAGATCCCTCGGGGGCTCCTACGAGCAGTACTTC.

This chain joins TRBV9 and TRBJ2-6, with D maybe TRBD2 (5 bases). Germline-derived CDR1 and CDR2 are SGDLS and YYNGEE. With 6 bases removed from V and 0 bases from J, the gap between germline ends came to 16 bases. The CDR3 runs to 17 residues. CDR3 region: CASTPAPGISGANVLTF. For the CDR3, the DNA is TGTGCCAGCACCCCCGCACCGGGAATCTCTGGGGCCAACGTCCTGACTTTC.

This chain joins TRBV9 and TRBJ2-1, with D hard to call. The CDR3 length is 13 residues. In germline, CDR1 is SGDLS, CDR2 YYNGEE. Trimming left V 1 base short and J 7 bases short, with 9 bases between. This CDR3 reads CASSVMSNNEQFF. The CDR3 nucleotides read TGTGCCAGCAGCGTAATGAGTAATAATGAGCAGTTCTTC.

This rearrangement joins TRBV24-1 to TRBJ1-2; TRBD1 aligns across 7 bases. The CDR3 covers 18 residues. The trim removed 5 bases at V and 3 bases at J, leaving 17 bases unmatched. Germline CDR1 is KGHDR and CDR2 is SFDVKD. The CDR3 DNA sequence: TGTGCCACCAGTGGCGTGGCGGGTAGGGGACAGTTGGACTATGGCTACACCTTC. Protein: CATSGVAGRGQLDYGYTF.

This sequence joins TRBV2 and TRBJ1-5, with a tentative D call TRBD1 (5 bases). V was cut by 4 bases and J by 3 bases, with 16 bases left in between. The CDR3 sequence is 16 residues long. Germline V gene lookup returns CDR1 SNHLY and CDR2 FYNNEI. The CDR3 loop is CASSVPRGFANQPQHF. CDR3 sequence (DNA): TGTGCCAGCAGTGTCCCTCGGGGGTTTGCCAATCAGCCCCAGCATTTT.

The CDR3 sequence is CASSNSPYNSPLHF. CDR3 nucleotide sequence: TGTGCCAGCAGTAACAGCCCCTATAATTCACCCCTCCACTTT. The chain has TRBV2 and TRBJ1-6; D gene unclear. The CDR3 consists of 14 residues. V lost 5 bases to trimming and J lost 2 bases, with 7 bases between them. In germline, CDR1 is SNHLY, CDR2 FYNNEI. Together with reference TRBV2 and TRBJ1-6, the CDR3 gives the full variable domain: EPEVTQTPSHQVTQMGQEVILRCVPISNHLYFYWYRQILGQKVEFLVSFYNNEISEKSEIFDDQFSVERPDGSNFTLKIRSTKLEDSAMYFCASSNSPYNSPLHFGNGTRLTVT.

J is TRBJ1-3 and V is TRBV19; perhaps TRBD1 as D (5 bases). The CDR3 runs 14 residues. CDR1 and CDR2 from the germline V gene are LNHDA and SQIVND (reference sequence). V was shortened by 6 bases and J by 9 bases, with 18 bases between the two germline ends. CDR3 sequence reads: CASSPGTGVGTIYF. CDR3 DNA sequence: TGTGCCAGTAGCCCGGGGACGGGAGTCGGCACCATATATTTT.

V usage is TRBV5-1 and J usage is TRBJ2-3; no clear D gene. V was trimmed by 4 bases and J by 3 bases, leaving 18 bases between them. The CDR3 has 16 residues. Germline loops: CDR1 SGHRS, CDR2 YFSETQ. CDR3 region: CASSPNNQLGTDTQYF. The DNA of the CDR3 is TGCGCCAGCAGCCCAAATAATCAACTTGGTACAGATACGCAGTATTTT.

The chain combines TRBV28 with TRBJ2-2, with D possibly being TRBD2 (6 bases). Germline CDR1 is MDHEN and CDR2 is SYDVKM. This CDR3 region has 15 residues. V lost 8 bases to trimming and J lost 4 bases, with 17 bases between them. The CDR3 spells CASSPAGISTGELFF. CDR3 sequence (DNA): TGTGCCAGCTCCCCCGCGGGGATTAGCACCGGGGAGCTGTTTTTT. The whole variable domain, remainder taken from reference TRBV28 and TRBJ2-2, is DVKVTQSSRYLVKRTGEKVFLECVQDMDHENMFWYRQDPGLGLRLIYFSYDVKMKEKGDIPEGYSVSREKKERFSLILESASTNQTSMYLCASSPAGISTGELFFGEGSRLTVL.

The chain recombines TRBV6-5 with TRBJ1-5, with D hard to call. Per the germline V gene, CDR1 is MNHEY and CDR2 is SVGAGI. The CDR3 has 13 amino acids. V dropped 9 bases and J dropped 2 bases, with 11 bases sitting between them. The CDR3 nucleotides are TGTGCCAGTAGCCCGTCAGGCAATCAGCCCCAGCATTTT. Its translation is CASSPSGNQPQHF.

The table lists this clone with a few counts. This chain uses TRBV18 with TRBJ1-2; D remains unclear. This CDR3 has 16 amino acids. V was clipped by 0 bases and J by 0 bases, with 11 bases between them. The germline V gene encodes CDR1 KGHSH and CDR2 LQKENI. The CDR3 coding sequence is TGTGCCAGCTCACCACCGGTTACCACTACTAACTATGGCTACACCTTC. It yields the protein CASSPPVTTTNYGYTF.

This clone has more than one count but fewer than ten. This chain joins TRBV6-6 and TRBJ1-5; the match to TRBD1 covers 8 bases. The CDR3 runs 16 residues. The germline CDR1 and CDR2 sequences are MNHNY and SVGAGI (reference sequence). The V segment lost 7 bases and the J segment 6 bases; nucleotides outside the gene matches: 14. CDR3 sequence reads: CASTDPGGGSSQPQHF. CDR3 bases: TGTGCCAGCACCGACCCAGGGGGCGGTTCTAGTCAGCCCCAGCATTTT.

CDR3: CASSEQGRTQYF. CDR3 in DNA: TGTGCCAGCAGCGAACAGGGCCGTACGCAGTATTTT. The J gene is TRBJ2-3, the V gene TRBV5-6, with D maybe TRBD1 (6 bases). The CDR3 sequence is 12 residues long. Trimming left V 4 bases short and J 8 bases short, with 11 bases between. Germline loops: CDR1 SGHDT, CDR2 YYEEEE.

The chain carries TRBV5-1 and TRBJ2-1, with 9 positions matching TRBD1. CDR1 and CDR2 (germline): SGHRS, YFSETQ. The CDR3 totals 15 residues. The junction had 8 bases not matched to a gene; V was cut back by 4 bases and J by 6 bases. CDR3 protein: CASSTGDREGNEQFF. In DNA form, the CDR3 reads TGCGCCAGCAGCACCGGGGACAGGGAGGGCAATGAGCAGTTCTTC.

This clone was seen a handful of times. The chain couples TRBV28 to TRBJ1-1; TRBD1 agrees at 7 bases. V was clipped by 5 bases and J by 5 bases; unmatched bases: 5. The CDR3 spans 13 residues. Germline assignment: CDR1 MDHEN and CDR2 SYDVKM. The CDR3 protein is CASSMLQGTEAFF. DNA for the CDR3: TGTGCCAGCAGTATGCTACAGGGGACTGAAGCTTTCTTT.

The chain uses TRBV7-2 and TRBJ2-2; D is unresolved. The V gene's germline CDR1 is SGHTA and CDR2 FQGNSA. This CDR3 is built from 13 residues. V was shortened by 5 bases and J by 7 bases, with 11 bases between the two germline ends. The CDR3 coding sequence is TGTGCCAGCAGCAACACTCGCGGCGGGGAGCTGTTTTTT. It specifies CASSNTRGGELFF.

This chain joins TRBV28 and TRBJ1-6, with 7 bases matching TRBD1. Trimming at V came to 3 bases and at J to 8 bases, leaving 10 bases not matched to a gene. This CDR3 is built from 16 residues. Germline CDR1 is MDHEN and CDR2 is SYDVKM. CDR3 protein: CASSFGGRGLDSPLHF. For the CDR3, the DNA is TGTGCCAGCAGTTTTGGTGGCAGGGGGTTGGATTCACCCCTCCACTTT.

This chain links TRBV7-8 with TRBJ1-5; D may be TRBD1 (5 bases). This CDR3 is 15 amino acids long. Trimming removed 4 bases at V and 4 bases at J, with 14 bases between. Per germline, CDR1 SGHVS and CDR2 FQNEAQ. The CDR3 region has the DNA TGTGCCAGCAGCTCTCCGGGGGTAGGAAATCAGCCCCAGCATTTT. Amino acid sequence: CASSSPGVGNQPQHF.

V usage is TRBV5-1 and J usage is TRBJ1-3; TRBD1 agrees at 9 bases. The V segment lost 1 base and the J segment 4 bases; nucleotides outside the gene matches: 3. The germline V gene has CDR1 SGHRS and CDR2 YFSETQ. The CDR3 length is 15 residues. CDR3 nucleotides: TGCGCCAGCAGCTTGAGGACAGGGGACGGAAACACCATATATTTT. This translates into CASSLRTGDGNTIYF.

The gene calls are TRBV28 and TRBJ1-2, with D possibly TRBD1 on 6 matching bases. The CDR3 has 15 amino acids. With 6 bases removed from V and 2 bases from J, the gap between germline ends came to 16 bases. Looked up from germline, CDR1 is MDHEN and CDR2 is SYDVKM. The CDR3 spells CASSTAAGANYGYTF. The CDR3 DNA sequence: TGTGCCAGCAGCACCGCCGCGGGGGCGAACTATGGCTACACCTTC.

This clone was detected once. The chain joins TRBV4-2 to TRBJ1-5; D possibly corresponds to TRBD1 (6 bases). Germline V gives CDR1 LGHNA, CDR2 YNFKEQ. The germline V and J ends were trimmed by 1 base and 5 bases, with 15 bases remaining between them. This CDR3 is built from 16 residues. The CDR3 DNA follows: TGTGCCAGCAGCCAAGGTGGAACAGGGCCGCATCAGCCCCAGCATTTT. Protein: CASSQGGTGPHQPQHF.

The chain couples TRBV19 to TRBJ2-4; 7 nucleotides agree with TRBD1. CDR1 LNHDA and CDR2 SQIVND come from the germline V gene (reference sequence). V dropped 3 bases and J dropped 9; count of bases not matched to a gene: 8. This CDR3 region has 14 residues. The CDR3 here is CASSIKTGTGIQYF. Written as DNA, the CDR3 is TGTGCCAGTAGTATCAAGACAGGGACGGGCATTCAGTACTTC.

This clone appeared once. The chain has TRBV20-1 and TRBJ2-5; maybe TRBD1 (6 bases). This CDR3 contains 15 residues. Trimming removed 3 bases at V and 7 bases at J, with 21 bases between. Germline CDR1 reads DFQATT; CDR2 reads SNEGSKA (reference sequence). The CDR3 nucleotides are TGCAGTGCTAGTGCAGGGGTGAGCCCCGCCGGGACCCAGTACTTC. Protein product: CSASAGVSPAGTQYF.